This T cell receptor beta chain derives from a study of tumor and adjacent non-tumor tissue in lung cancer. At the level of the study: There were some 11 adenocarcinoma, a couple of squamous cell carcinoma and 1 small cell lung cancer cases. Study results and caveats: Tumor TCR diversity, when higher, was linked to shorter survival. TCR diversity was significantly greater in tumor than normal lung tissue.

No cell sorting was done before RNA was extracted from the tissue. The normal lung tissue was taken more than 3 cm from the tumor edge. Chemotherapy-naive patients with new lung cancer underwent thoracic surgery in China, August–November 2014. A modified ARM-PCR protocol with three rounds of nested PCR amplified TCRbeta. One entry per CDR3 protein, called by TCRdb with MiXCR from the multiplex PCR reads. The table includes some 100,000 distinct CDR3 sequences, 65% detected once. At least ten counts were recorded for this clonotype. What it recognizes is unknown. Sequenced input: distant non-tumor lung tissue. The clonotype was recovered from a man between 25 and 39 years old with non-small cell lung cancer.

The CDR3 here is CSTGRGNEQFF. DNA for the CDR3: TGCAGCACCGGGAGGGGGAATGAGCAGTTCTTC. J is TRBJ2-1 and V is TRBV20-1, with TRBD2 matching over 8 bases. This CDR3 has 11 residues. Per germline, CDR1 DFQATT and CDR2 SNEGSKA (reference sequence).